Presented here are 25 T cell receptor beta chains from one specimen sequenced in a study of blood T cells in healthy people across ages. Alongside a J-beta primer mix, a sample-barcoded 5' primer served in a second PCR lasting about 7 to 12 cycles. TCRdb itself ran the 5' RACE reads through MiXCR, one entry per CDR3 protein. This table has 550,000 to 750,000 distinct CDR3 sequences, around 21% appearing once. The sequencing input was blood. These receptors all stem from a man between 65 and 79 years old in good health.

This clonotype has just one count. The chain uses TRBV12-3 or TRBV12-4 and TRBJ2-5, with 7 bases aligning to TRBD2. The CDR3 spans 14 residues. The J segment lost 5 bases and the V segment lost 6 bases, leaving 9 bases of the junction unmatched. The DNA for the CDR3 is TGTGCCAGCAGGTCCTCTAGCGGTGGGGAGACCCAGTACTTC. Its protein product is CASRSSSGGETQYF.

This clonotype was counted ten times or more. The rearrangement links TRBV7-9 to TRBJ2-1, with D perhaps TRBD2 (6 bases). Germline V gene sequence: CDR1 SEHNR, CDR2 FQNEAQ (reference sequence). CDR3 size: 20 residues. Trimming pared 5 bases from V and 3 bases from J, leaving 29 bases between. The CDR3 DNA reads as TGTGCCAGCAGCCCCTCTCTGGCGGATCAGCTTAACGGGGGCTACAATGAGCAGTTCTTC. As protein: CASSPSLADQLNGGYNEQFF. The entire variable domain, with the rest obtained from reference TRBV7-9 and TRBJ2-1, is as follows: DTGVSQNPRHKITKRGQNVTFRCDPISEHNRLYWYRQTLGQGPEFLTYFQNEAQLEKSRLLSDRFSAERPKGSFSTLEIQRTEQGDSAMYLCASSPSLADQLNGGYNEQFFGPGTRLTVL.

This clonotype has only a few counts. The CDR3 sequence is CASSLGGTGGNSPLHF. CDR3 bases: TGTGCCAGCAGCTTAGGCGGGACAGGGGGTAATTCACCCCTCCACTTT. This chain uses TRBV11-2 with TRBJ1-6, with TRBD1 identical over 11 bases. CDR1 SGHAT and CDR2 FQNNGV come from the germline V gene. J gave up 6 bases and V 1 base, and 2 bases lay outside the gene matches. The CDR3 contains 16 residues.

This clonotype came up a few times. V gene TRBV27 combines with J gene TRBJ1-1, with 11 bases matching TRBD1. V was clipped by 0 bases and J by 3 bases; unmatched bases: 9. The CDR3 has 18 amino acids. CDR1 is MNHEY, CDR2 SMNVEV, per germline (reference sequence). The CDR3 region is CASSLSPGQGAHHTEAFF. The CDR3 DNA sequence: TGTGCCAGCAGTTTATCACCCGGACAGGGGGCGCATCACACTGAAGCTTTCTTT.

Regarding this clonotype: A much larger clone lies a single base off, so this may be a read error. This chain links TRBV29-1 with TRBJ2-5, with 7 bases identical to TRBD2. The closer fit of TRBJ2-1 to the DNA end suggests the J call may be wrong. The CDR3 length is 13 residues. CDR1 and CDR2 from the germline V gene are SQVTM and ANQGSEA. The chain's CDR3 is CSAERDDCNEQFF. The DNA for the CDR3 is TGCAGCGCCGAGCGGGATGATTGCAATGAGCAGTTCTTC.

This clonotype has only a few counts. The chain links TRBV6-5 to TRBJ2-3; TRBD2 might be the D (5 bases). Germline CDR1 and CDR2: MNHEY and SVGAGI. The CDR3 is 15 residues long. V lost 0 bases and J lost 0, with 7 bases in between. CDR3 in amino acids: CASSYSRTSTDTQYF. CDR3 in DNA: TGTGCCAGCAGTTACTCACGGACTAGCACAGATACGCAGTATTTT.

The chain couples TRBV5-1 to TRBJ2-5; possible D gene TRBD2, 12 bases. The J call could be wrong; TRBJ2-1 is a better fit for the DNA end. CDR3 length: 19 amino acids. Germline CDR1 SGHRS, CDR2 YFSETQ. CDR3 nucleotides: TGCGCCAGCAGCTTGCGCCCGACTAGCGGGGGACAGGGGGACAATGAGCAGTTCTTC. Encoded protein: CASSLRPTSGGQGDNEQFF.

This clonotype has just a few counts. This rearrangement joins TRBV28 to TRBJ1-4, with 8 bases matching TRBD1. Per germline, CDR1 MDHEN and CDR2 SYDVKM. V lost 3 bases to trimming and J lost 3 bases; unmatched junction nucleotides: 12. This CDR3 spans 18 amino acids. The CDR3 coding sequence is TGTGCCAGCAGTTTTTTCGGGACAGGCGACACCCCTAATGAAAAACTGTTTTTT. This gives the protein CASSFFGTGDTPNEKLFF.

A few counts support this clonotype. Relative to the germline gene, one junction end is altered; a read error may explain this. V gene TRBV29-1 combines with J gene TRBJ2-5; D is perhaps TRBD1 (5 bases). TRBJ2-1 explains the end of the DNA better; the J call may be wrong. The CDR3 is 11 amino acids. Germline V lookup: CDR1 SQVTM, CDR2 ANQGSEA. The CDR3 loop is CGVEDDSEQFF. In nucleotides, the CDR3 is TGCGGCGTTGAGGATGACAGTGAGCAGTTCTTC.

The genes are TRBV20-1 and TRBJ2-5, with D hard to call. The end of the DNA is better explained by TRBJ2-1, so the J call may be wrong. The CDR3 loop spans 14 amino acids. CDR1 and CDR2 (germline): DFQATT, SNEGSKA (reference sequence). The DNA of the CDR3 is TGCAGTGCTAGTGTCTACGAGACTTGGGATGAGCAGTTCTTC. Translation: CSASVYETWDEQFF.

The chain has TRBV7-3 and TRBJ2-7; 8 bases line up with TRBD1. The V and J ends lost 1 base and 2 bases, in that order; junction bases with no gene match: 13. The CDR3 contains 18 residues. Germline V gene data show CDR1 as SGHTA and CDR2 as FQGTGA. The CDR3 sequence: CASSLSRGQSGLAYEQYF. CDR3 sequence (DNA): TGTGCCAGCAGCTTAAGCAGGGGGCAAAGCGGGCTAGCCTACGAGCAGTACTTC.

This clonotype was counted only a few times. The chain employs TRBV20-1 and TRBJ2-5, with TRBD2 identical over 13 bases. The DNA end favors TRBJ2-1, so the J call may be wrong. The CDR3 runs 15 residues. CDR1 is DFQATT, CDR2 SNEGSKA, per germline (reference sequence). Here the CDR3 reads CSAEGTSGNRGEQFF. In nucleotides, the CDR3 is TGCAGTGCTGAGGGGACTAGCGGGAATCGCGGGGAGCAGTTCTTC.

The chain is built from TRBV19 and TRBJ2-5, with TRBD1 matching over 10 bases. The CDR3 is 15 amino acids. Unmatched junction bases numbered 4, after V lost 6 bases and J lost 0 bases. Looked up from germline, CDR1 is LNHDA and CDR2 is SQIVND (reference sequence). The CDR3 bases are TGTGCCAGTAGGGAGGGACAGGGGTACCAAGAGACCCAGTACTTC. Translated: CASREGQGYQETQYF.

This clonotype was counted at least ten times. The V gene is TRBV5-1, the J gene TRBJ1-5; D is perhaps TRBD1 (6 bases). V was clipped by 2 bases and J by 0 bases, with 21 bases between them. CDR1 is SGHRS and CDR2 is YFSETQ in the germline V gene. CDR3 length: 19 amino acids. CDR3 protein: CASSFFGQNELISNQPQHF. DNA of the CDR3: TGCGCCAGCAGCTTCTTTGGACAGAACGAGCTTATTAGCAATCAGCCCCAGCATTTT.

The chain combines TRBV6-2 or TRBV6-3 with TRBJ2-5; D gene ambiguous. The CDR3 has 15 residues. Germline V CDR1 and CDR2: MNHEY, SVGEGT. V dropped 0 bases and J dropped 0 bases, with 8 bases sitting between them. The CDR3 loop is CASSYSRTDQETQYF. The CDR3, as DNA: TGTGCCAGCAGTTACTCGAGGACGGACCAAGAGACCCAGTACTTC.

Ten or more counts support this clonotype. The chain uses TRBV19 and TRBJ2-7, with 9 bases matching TRBD2. The CDR3 spans 15 residues. Per the germline V gene, CDR1 is LNHDA and CDR2 is SQIVND (reference sequence). V shed 1 base and J 4 bases; nucleotides not matched to a gene: 5. The CDR3 bases are TGTGCCAGTAGTATAGCTGCGGGAGGGCCGTACGAGCAGTACTTC. This sequence encodes CASSIAAGGPYEQYF.

This chain links TRBV30 with TRBJ1-4; D call uncertain. CDR1 is GTSNPN, CDR2 SVGIG, per germline (reference sequence). This CDR3 is built from 13 residues. V was shortened by 1 base and J by 0 bases, with 3 bases between the two germline ends. CDR3 in amino acids: CAWSGTTNEKLFF. The CDR3 nucleotides are TGTGCCTGGAGTGGAACAACTAATGAAAAACTGTTTTTT.

This chain joins TRBV20-1 and TRBJ1-5; no clear D gene. V lost 1 base to trimming and J lost 5 bases, with 6 bases between them. The length of the CDR3 is 12 residues. Germline V gene lookup returns CDR1 DFQATT and CDR2 SNEGSKA (reference sequence). Here the CDR3 reads CSARGTHQPQHF. Here the CDR3 DNA reads TGCAGTGCTAGAGGGACCCATCAGCCCCAGCATTTT.

The chain recombines TRBV3-1 with TRBJ2-2, with D maybe TRBD2 (6 bases). The germline V and J ends were trimmed by 0 bases and 5 bases, with 16 bases remaining between them. The CDR3 totals 17 residues. In germline, CDR1 is LGHDT, CDR2 YNNKEL (reference sequence). This CDR3 reads CASSQEDWRAGTGELFF. The DNA for the CDR3 is TGTGCCAGCAGCCAAGAGGATTGGAGGGCGGGGACCGGGGAGCTGTTTTTT.

This clonotype was observed a handful of times. The CDR3 reads CASSLDVGGMTGELFF. The CDR3 region has the DNA TGCGCCAGCAGCTTGGATGTGGGCGGAATGACCGGGGAGCTGTTTTTT. The chain is built from TRBV5-1 and TRBJ2-2; unclear D gene. Between the trimmed V and J ends, which lost 0 bases and 5 bases, there was a span of 14 bases. CDR3 length equals 16 residues. Germline V CDR1 and CDR2: SGHRS, YFSETQ. The full variable domain, with the rest looked up from reference TRBV5-1 and TRBJ2-2, is KAGVTQTPRYLIKTRGQQVTLSCSPISGHRSVSWYQQTPGQGLQFLFEYFSETQRNKGNFPGRFSGRQFSNSRSEMNVSTLELGDSALYLCASSLDVGGMTGELFFGEGSRLTVL.

The chain combines TRBV20-1 with TRBJ2-1; the D gene is possibly TRBD2 (5 bases). The CDR3 is 13 amino acids. CDR1 and CDR2 from the germline V gene are DFQATT and SNEGSKA (reference sequence). V gave up 4 bases and J gave up 2 bases, with 9 bases separating them. CDR3 bases: TGCAGTGCTATGCTAGCTGCCTACAATGAGCAGTTCTTC. Translated: CSAMLAAYNEQFF.

The chain joins TRBV20-1 to TRBJ2-3; 7 positions match TRBD1. The germline CDR1 and CDR2 sequences are DFQATT and SNEGSKA (reference sequence). The CDR3 is made up of 14 amino acids. V gave up 2 bases and J gave up 4 bases; unmatched junction bases: 6. CDR3: CSARQRQGSDTQYF. The DNA for the CDR3 is TGCAGTGCTAGACAGAGACAGGGTTCAGATACGCAGTATTTT.

The chain combines TRBV12-3 or TRBV12-4 with TRBJ2-3; perhaps TRBD1 as D (6 bases). Deletions cut 8 bases from V and 1 base from J, with 13 bases between. CDR3 length equals 14 residues. CDR3 in DNA: TGTGCCAGCGGACGGACAGTACGCACAGATACGCAGTATTTT. Its translation: CASGRTVRTDTQYF.

This clonotype has just a few counts. The chain employs TRBV14 and TRBJ2-1; D gene uncertain. V lost 4 bases and J lost 4, with 5 bases in between. CDR3 length equals 12 residues. Germline CDR1 and CDR2: SGHDN and FVKESK. This CDR3 is CASSRTYNEQFF. The CDR3, as DNA: TGTGCCAGCAGCCGAACGTACAATGAGCAGTTCTTC. Full variable domain (missing parts from reference TRBV14 and TRBJ2-1): EAGVTQFPSHSVIEKGQTVTLRCDPISGHDNLYWYRRVMGKEIKFLLHFVKESKQDESGMPNNRFLAERTGGTYSTLKVQPAELEDSGVYFCASSRTYNEQFFGPGTRLTVL.

CDR3 in amino acids: CASSHGTSGATGELFF. The CDR3, as DNA: TGTGCCAGCAGCCACGGGACTAGCGGGGCCACCGGGGAGCTGTTTTTT. The chain is built from TRBV9 and TRBJ2-2, with 13 nucleotides matching TRBD2. V lost 4 bases to trimming and J lost 4 bases; unmatched junction nucleotides: 4. CDR1 is SGDLS, CDR2 YYNGEE, per germline. There are 16 residues in the CDR3.